This T cell receptor (beta chain) was documented in a study of blood T cell repertoires in COVID-19 (dated by TCRdb to 2020 to 2021). In the study overall: Samples covering the acute and convalescent phases of COVID-19 were provided by collaborators in the United States, Italy and Spain. Where HLA class I and class II types were available, the types were taken from metadata supplied by the sample provider, not from assay-based typing. Subjects who had been exposed to COVID-19, were actively infected with it, or had recovered from it provided the deeply sampled blood TCRbeta repertoires that made up the dataset. The repertoires were made available in a free public database intended to serve as a resource for research on the immune response to SARS-CoV-2. Nearly every sample came with metadata listing a de-identified subject ID, COVID-19 status, age in years and sex. Samples were obtained from the ongoing ImmuneRACE study (first 160 participants) and from over a thousand subjects provided by 6 global collaborators. The prospective study material was composed of cDNA or gDNA derived from T cells, B-cell-depleted T cells, or PBMCs.

Broad study findings and their caveats: The quantity of clinical and demographic metadata differed by source and by participant and was supplied without curation.

There are 13 amino acids in the CDR3, from cysteine to phenylalanine inclusive. Only the CDR3 DNA stays, 39 bases, in frame from base 1. V gives up 4 bases and J gives up 2 bases, and the segment between their germline ends measures 9 bases. CDR1 and CDR2, looked up from the germline V gene, are SGHDN and FVKESK. A word on this clone: This clone's antigen is unknown. No base-level quality is on record; no much larger clone is a single base apart.

Whole blood was collected in K2EDTA tubes by collaborating institutions according to the institutions' own protocols. Collaborator samples were shipped for TCRbeta analysis as frozen whole blood, isolated PBMCs, or DNA extracted from either sample type. The immunoSEQ Assay, a bias-controlled multiplex PCR, was used to amplify TCRbeta CDR3 regions from genomic DNA. From the authors' description of their analysis: The number of nucleated cells in each sample was estimated from the amplification of reference gene primers within the assay. To quantify the absolute abundance of each unique TCRbeta CDR3 rearrangement, sequence reads were collapsed and filtered. For each sample, productive Simpson clonality was calculated as the square root of Simpson's diversity index across productive rearrangements. Held by TCRdb, this immuneACCESS table contains in-frame sequences only and omits some clones. Under half of the omission traces to an unresolved V gene where checked; the cause of the rest is unknown. That table gives V, J and clone size, and the DNA gave D and trimming. The sample includes 200,000 to 250,000 clones, with approximately 80% observed a single time. Just under 7.5% of the sample comes from the top ten.

Recombination linked TRBV14 to TRBJ2-7; the D gene lacks a confident call. The source is a woman between 45 and 65 years old with acute or convalescent COVID-19. Sequenced input: peripheral blood. The sequence in DNA is TGTGCCAGCAGCCGATCGACACCCTACGAGCAGTACTTC. This encodes CASSRSTPYEQYF.